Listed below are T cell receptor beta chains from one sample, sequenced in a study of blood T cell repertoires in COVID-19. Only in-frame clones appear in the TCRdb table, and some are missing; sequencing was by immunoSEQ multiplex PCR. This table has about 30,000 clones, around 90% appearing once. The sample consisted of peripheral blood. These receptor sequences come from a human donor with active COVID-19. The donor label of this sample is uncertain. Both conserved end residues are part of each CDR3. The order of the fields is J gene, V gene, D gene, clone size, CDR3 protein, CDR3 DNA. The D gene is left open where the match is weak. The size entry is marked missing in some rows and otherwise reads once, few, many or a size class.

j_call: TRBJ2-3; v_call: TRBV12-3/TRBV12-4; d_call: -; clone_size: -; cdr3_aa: CANAFPPGDTQYF; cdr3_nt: TGTGCCAACGCCTTTCCCCCAGGAGATACGCAGTATTTT
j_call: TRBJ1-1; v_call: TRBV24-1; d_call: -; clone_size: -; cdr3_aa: CATLLTRGNTEAFF; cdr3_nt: TGTGCCACGTTGCTAACCAGGGGGAACACTGAAGCTTTCTTT
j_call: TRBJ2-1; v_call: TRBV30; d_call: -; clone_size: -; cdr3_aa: CAWSFRARRDRRFF; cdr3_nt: TGTGCCTGGAGTTTCAGGGCGAGACGCGATCGTCGGTTCTTC
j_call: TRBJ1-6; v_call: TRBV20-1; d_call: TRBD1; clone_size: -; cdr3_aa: CSASYDRASPLHF; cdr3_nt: TGCAGTGCTAGTTACGACAGGGCGTCACCCCTCCACTTT
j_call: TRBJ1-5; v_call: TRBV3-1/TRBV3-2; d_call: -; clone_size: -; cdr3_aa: CASSHSLRGQPQHF; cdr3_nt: TGTGCCAGCAGCCATAGCCTGAGAGGTCAGCCCCAGCATTTT
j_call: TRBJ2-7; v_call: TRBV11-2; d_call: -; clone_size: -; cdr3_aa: CASSFTPRPRGDEQYF; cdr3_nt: TGTGCCAGCAGCTTCACCCCTCGGCCCAGGGGGGACGAGCAGTACTTC
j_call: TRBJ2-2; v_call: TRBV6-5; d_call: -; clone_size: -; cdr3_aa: CASSSGTGELFF; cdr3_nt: TGTGCCAGCAGCTCGGGAACCGGGGAGCTGTTTTTT
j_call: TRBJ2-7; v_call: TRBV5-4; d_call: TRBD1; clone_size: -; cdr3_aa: CASSLAAGTGLSEQYF; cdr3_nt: TGTGCCAGCAGCTTGGCGGCCGGGACAGGGTTATCGGAGCAGTACTTC
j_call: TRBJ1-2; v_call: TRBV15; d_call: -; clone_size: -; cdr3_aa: CATSRDLQNYGYTF; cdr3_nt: TGTGCCACCAGCAGAGATTTACAGAACTATGGCTACACCTTC
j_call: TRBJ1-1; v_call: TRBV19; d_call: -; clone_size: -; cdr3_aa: CASSTRRGETEAFF; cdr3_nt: TGTGCCAGTTCCACCAGGCGGGGTGAGACTGAAGCTTTCTTT
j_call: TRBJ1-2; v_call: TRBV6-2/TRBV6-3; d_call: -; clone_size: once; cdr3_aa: CASSYTPGTINGYTF; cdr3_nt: TGTGCCAGCAGTTACACCCCCGGGACTATAAATGGCTACACCTTC
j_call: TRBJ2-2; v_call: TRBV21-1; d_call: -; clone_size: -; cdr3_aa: CASSKELAGANTGELFF; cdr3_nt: TGTGCCAGCAGCAAAGAACTAGCGGGGGCGAACACCGGGGAGCTGTTTTTT
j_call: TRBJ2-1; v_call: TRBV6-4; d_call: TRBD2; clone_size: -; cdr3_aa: CASSAASGRYNEQFF; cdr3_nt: TGTGCCAGCAGTGCGGCTAGCGGGAGGTACAATGAGCAGTTCTTC
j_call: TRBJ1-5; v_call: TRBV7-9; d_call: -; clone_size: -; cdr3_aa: CASSLVGLLIRRGPQHF; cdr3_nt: TGTGCCAGCAGCTTAGTAGGACTGTTGATCAGGAGAGGGCCCCAGCATTTT
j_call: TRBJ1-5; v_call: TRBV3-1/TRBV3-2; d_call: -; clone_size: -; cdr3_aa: CASSQAGTSNQPQHF; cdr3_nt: TGTGCCAGCAGCCAAGCGGGGACAAGCAATCAGCCCCAGCATTTT
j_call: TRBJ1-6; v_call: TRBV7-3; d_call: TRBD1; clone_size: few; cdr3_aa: CASSLNQGAESPLHF; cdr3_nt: TGTGCCAGCAGCTTAAACCAGGGGGCAGAGTCACCCCTCCACTTT
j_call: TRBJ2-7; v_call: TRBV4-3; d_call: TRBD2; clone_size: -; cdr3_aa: CASSGPGLAGAGHEQYF; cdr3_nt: TGCGCCAGCAGCGGACCGGGACTAGCGGGAGCAGGTCACGAGCAGTACTTC
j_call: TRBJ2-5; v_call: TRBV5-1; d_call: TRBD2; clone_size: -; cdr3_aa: CASSTLTSVKLETQYF; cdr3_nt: TGCGCCAGCAGCACCTTGACTAGCGTGAAATTAGAGACCCAGTACTTC
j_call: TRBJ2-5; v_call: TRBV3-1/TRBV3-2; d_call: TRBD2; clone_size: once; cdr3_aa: CASSFQREGPRETQYF; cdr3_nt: TGTGCCAGCAGCTTTCAGCGGGAGGGCCCTCGAGAGACCCAGTACTTC
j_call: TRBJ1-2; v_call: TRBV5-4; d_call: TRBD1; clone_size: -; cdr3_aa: CASSLVRTGVEYGYTF; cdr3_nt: TGTGCCAGCAGCTTGGTCAGGACAGGGGTGGAGTATGGCTACACCTTC
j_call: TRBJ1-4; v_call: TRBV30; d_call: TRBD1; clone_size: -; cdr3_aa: CAWSTGTGNNEKLFF; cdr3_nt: TGTGCCTGGAGTACGGGGACAGGGAATAATGAAAAACTGTTTTTT
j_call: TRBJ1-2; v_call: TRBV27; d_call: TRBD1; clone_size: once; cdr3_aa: CASSLGTGVYGYTF; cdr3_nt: TGTGCCAGCAGTTTAGGGACAGGGGTCTATGGCTACACCTTC
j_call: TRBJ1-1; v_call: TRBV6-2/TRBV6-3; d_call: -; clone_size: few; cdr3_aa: CASSYGGRNTEAFF; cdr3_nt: TGTGCCAGCAGTTACGGCGGTCGAAACACTGAAGCTTTCTTT
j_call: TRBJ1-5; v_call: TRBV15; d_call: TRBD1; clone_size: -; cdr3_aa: CATSGTDRGRINQPQHF; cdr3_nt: TGTGCCACCAGCGGGACGGACAGGGGGCGAATCAATCAGCCCCAGCATTTT
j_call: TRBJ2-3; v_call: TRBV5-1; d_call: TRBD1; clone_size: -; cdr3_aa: CASSPYLGQGFTDTQYF; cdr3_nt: TGCGCCAGCAGCCCCTATTTGGGACAGGGGTTCACAGATACGCAGTATTTT
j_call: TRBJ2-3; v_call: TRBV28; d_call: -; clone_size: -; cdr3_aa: CASSSPPSTMGESDTQYF; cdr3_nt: TGTGCCAGCAGTTCTCCCCCTTCGACTATGGGTGAATCCGATACGCAGTATTTT
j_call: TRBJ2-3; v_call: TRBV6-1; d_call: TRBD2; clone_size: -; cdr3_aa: CASSELAGGDTQYF; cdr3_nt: TGTGCCAGCAGTGAGCTAGCGGGAGGGGATACGCAGTATTTT
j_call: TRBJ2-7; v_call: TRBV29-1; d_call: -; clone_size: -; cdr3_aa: CSVEFGTDTYEQYF; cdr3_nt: TGCAGCGTTGAATTCGGGACTGATACCTACGAGCAGTACTTC
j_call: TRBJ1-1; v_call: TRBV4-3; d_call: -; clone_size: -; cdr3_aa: CASSPGENTEAFF; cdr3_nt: TGCGCCAGCAGCCCAGGGGAGAACACTGAAGCTTTCTTT
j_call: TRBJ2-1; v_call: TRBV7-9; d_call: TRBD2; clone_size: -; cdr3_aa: CASSLVRLAGGPHNEQFF; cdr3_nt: TGTGCCAGCAGCTTAGTGAGACTAGCGGGGGGGCCTCACAATGAGCAGTTCTTC
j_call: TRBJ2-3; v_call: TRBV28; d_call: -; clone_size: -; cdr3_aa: CASSPDPGAEGADTQYF; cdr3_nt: TGTGCCAGCAGTCCCGACCCCGGGGCCGAGGGGGCAGATACGCAGTATTTT
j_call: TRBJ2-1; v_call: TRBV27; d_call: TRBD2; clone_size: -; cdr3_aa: CASSLTSGRDNEQFF; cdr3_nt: TGTGCCAGCAGTCTAACTAGCGGGAGGGACAATGAGCAGTTCTTC
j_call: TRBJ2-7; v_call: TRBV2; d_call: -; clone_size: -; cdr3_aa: CASSESQGPTYEQYF; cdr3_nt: TGTGCCAGCAGTGAATCCCAGGGGCCGACCTACGAGCAGTACTTC
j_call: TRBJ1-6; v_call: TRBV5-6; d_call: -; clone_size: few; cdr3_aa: CASSLRGGYNSPLHF; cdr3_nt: TGTGCCAGCAGCTTGAGGGGAGGGTATAATTCACCCCTCCACTTT
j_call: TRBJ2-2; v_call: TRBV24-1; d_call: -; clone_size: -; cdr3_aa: CATSPGPGELFF; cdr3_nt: TGTGCCACCAGTCCAGGTCCCGGGGAGCTGTTTTTT
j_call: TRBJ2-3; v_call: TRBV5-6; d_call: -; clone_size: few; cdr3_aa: CASSLGAHTDTQYF; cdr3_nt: TGTGCCAGCAGCTTGGGGGCCCACACAGATACGCAGTATTTT
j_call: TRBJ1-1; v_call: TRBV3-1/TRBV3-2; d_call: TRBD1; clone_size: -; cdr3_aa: CASSPTTGARTEAFF; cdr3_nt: TGTGCCAGCAGCCCGACGACAGGGGCCCGAACTGAAGCTTTCTTT